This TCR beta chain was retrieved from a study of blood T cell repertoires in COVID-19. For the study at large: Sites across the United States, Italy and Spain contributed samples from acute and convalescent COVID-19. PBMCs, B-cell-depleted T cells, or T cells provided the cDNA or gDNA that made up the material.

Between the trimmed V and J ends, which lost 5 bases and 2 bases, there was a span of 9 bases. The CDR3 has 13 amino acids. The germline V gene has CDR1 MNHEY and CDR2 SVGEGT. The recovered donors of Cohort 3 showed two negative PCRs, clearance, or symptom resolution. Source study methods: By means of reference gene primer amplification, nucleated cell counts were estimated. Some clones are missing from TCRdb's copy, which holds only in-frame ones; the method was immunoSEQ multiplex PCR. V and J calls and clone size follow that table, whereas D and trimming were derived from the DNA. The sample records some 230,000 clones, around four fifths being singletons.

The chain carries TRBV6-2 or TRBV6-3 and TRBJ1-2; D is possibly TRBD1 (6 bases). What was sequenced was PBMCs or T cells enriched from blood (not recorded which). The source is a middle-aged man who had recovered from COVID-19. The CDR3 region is CASSTTGNYGYTF. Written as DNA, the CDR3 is TGTGCCAGCAGTACCACAGGGAACTATGGCTACACCTTC.